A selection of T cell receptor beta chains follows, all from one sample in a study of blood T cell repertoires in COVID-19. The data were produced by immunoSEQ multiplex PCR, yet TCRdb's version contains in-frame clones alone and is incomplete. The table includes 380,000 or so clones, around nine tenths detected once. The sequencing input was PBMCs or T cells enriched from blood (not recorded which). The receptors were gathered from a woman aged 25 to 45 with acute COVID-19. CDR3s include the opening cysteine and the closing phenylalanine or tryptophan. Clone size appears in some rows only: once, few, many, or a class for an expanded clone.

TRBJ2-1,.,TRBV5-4,CASSLEGGEQFF
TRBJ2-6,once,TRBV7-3,CASSLTRSGANVLTF
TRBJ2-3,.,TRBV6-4,CASAPGLAGASSTDTQYF
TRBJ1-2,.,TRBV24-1,CATSDPGQGGFDGYTF
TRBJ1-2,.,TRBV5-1,CASSSGQESNYGYTF
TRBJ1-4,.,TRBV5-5,CASKSGSRATNEKLFF
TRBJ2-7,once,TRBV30,CAWRAYLDYRGAWEQYF
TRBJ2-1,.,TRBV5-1,CASSLASGGRNEQFF
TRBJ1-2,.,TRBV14,CASSPSVGYTF
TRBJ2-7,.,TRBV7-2,CASSGDRTGFYEQYF
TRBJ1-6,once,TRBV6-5,CASSYPLIDNSPLHF
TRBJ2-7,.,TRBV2,CASRGQGSSYEQYF
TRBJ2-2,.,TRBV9,CASSVGGRPNTGELFF
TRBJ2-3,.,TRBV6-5,CASSWDRVSDTQYF